The entry that follows covers one TCR beta chain sequence. Its antigen is unidentified. V was trimmed by 7 bases and J by 2 bases, leaving 21 bases between them. The germline V gene has CDR1 LNHDA and CDR2 SQIVND (reference sequence). The CDR3 totals 17 residues. The sample originates from a study of regulatory T cells in long-lasting Graves disease. Study-wide results and caveats: The persistent group shared 3,000 or so public clonotypes, more than the roughly 990 shared by new patients.

Through Arm-PCR of CDR3 regions and iRepertoire HTBI primers, TCR beta libraries were built. TCRdb ran MiXCR on the multiplex PCR reads and lists one entry per CDR3 protein. The sample holds 450,000 to 600,000 distinct CDR3 sequences, 15% to 20% seen once. As for time point: newly diagnosed GD, antithyroid drugs for less than 3 months. TCR sequences were obtained from RNA taken from PBMCs. The same sample was also used in a study of T cells in Graves' hyperthyroidism and ophthalmopathy.

Specimen: peripheral blood mononuclear cells (PBMCs), collected at new diagnosis, from a patient treated with antithyroid drugs. This TCR was sampled from a man aged 35 to 55 with Graves disease. The chain has TRBV19 and TRBJ1-5; TRBD1 is a possible D gene (5 bases). CDR3 sequence: CASTSRGLPKGNQPQHF. In nucleotides, the CDR3 is TGTGCCAGTACCTCAAGGGGACTTCCGAAAGGCAATCAGCCCCAGCATTTT.